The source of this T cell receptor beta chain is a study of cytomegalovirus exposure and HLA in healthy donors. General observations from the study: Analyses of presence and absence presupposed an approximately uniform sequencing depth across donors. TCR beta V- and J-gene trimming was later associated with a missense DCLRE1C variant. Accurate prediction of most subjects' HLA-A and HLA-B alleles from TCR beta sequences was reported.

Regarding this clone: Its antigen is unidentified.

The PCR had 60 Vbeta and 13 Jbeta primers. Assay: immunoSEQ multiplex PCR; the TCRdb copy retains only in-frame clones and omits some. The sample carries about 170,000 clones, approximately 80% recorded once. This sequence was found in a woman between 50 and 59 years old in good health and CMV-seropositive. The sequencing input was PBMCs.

The CDR3 DNA reads TGCAGTGCTACACTAGTTGGGGAACTGTTTTTT. Translation: CSATLVGELFF. The V call is TRBV20-1, the J call TRBJ1-4, with D unresolved. V dropped 4 bases and J dropped 12 bases, with 12 bases sitting between them. Germline CDR1 DFQATT, CDR2 SNEGSKA (reference sequence). There are 11 residues in the CDR3.